The rows below give T cell receptor beta chains drawn from one sample of a study of blood T cell repertoires in COVID-19. Sequencing was performed with immunoSEQ multiplex PCR; in TCRdb, only in-frame clones are kept and a portion is missing. In the table there are about 270,000 clones, around nine tenths of which are singletons. The source material was peripheral blood. The receptors stem from a middle-aged man who had recovered from COVID-19. Each CDR3 is given with its conserved first and last residue. Each record gives: D gene, J gene, clone size, V gene, CDR3 DNA, CDR3 protein. The D gene is left open where the match is weak. Clone sizes are given selectively: once, few, many, or a class where the clone is expanded.

-,TRBJ2-5,-,TRBV15,TGTGCCACCAGCAGTCCCCAGGGGACCCAGTACTTC,CATSSPQGTQYF
-,TRBJ2-6,-,TRBV7-3,TGTGCCAGCAGCCCTAGAAGCTCTGGGGCCAACGTCCTGACTTTC,CASSPRSSGANVLTF
TRBD1,TRBJ1-2,-,TRBV9,TGTGCCAGCACCGGCGGACAGGGTATTACTAACTATGGCTACACCTTC,CASTGGQGITNYGYTF
TRBD1,TRBJ1-1,few,TRBV29-1,TGCAGCGTTGCGCCAGGGGGTTCCGGTGAAGCTTTCTTT,CSVAPGGSGEAFF
TRBD2,TRBJ2-3,once,TRBV9,TGTGCCAGCAGCGTAGGACTAGCGGGTCCAGATACGCAGTATTTT,CASSVGLAGPDTQYF
TRBD1,TRBJ1-6,-,TRBV7-2,TGTGCCAGCAGCTTCTCCGGGACAGATAATTCACCCCTCCACTTT,CASSFSGTDNSPLHF
-,TRBJ2-7,once,TRBV14,TGTGCCAGCAGCAACAGCGGCTCCTACGAGCAGTACTTC,CASSNSGSYEQYF
TRBD1,TRBJ2-5,-,TRBV14,TGTGCCAGCAGCCACTTAAGACAGGGACAAGAGACCCAGTACTTC,CASSHLRQGQETQYF
TRBD2,TRBJ2-1,-,TRBV5-4,TGTGCCAGCAGCGATGGACTAGGCATCGCGTACAATGAGCAGTTCTTC,CASSDGLGIAYNEQFF
-,TRBJ2-1,-,TRBV7-8,TGTGCCAGCAGCTTGCTCATGGCCACATACAATGAGCAGTTCTTC,CASSLLMATYNEQFF
-,TRBJ1-2,-,TRBV7-9,TGTGCCAGCAGCAACGGACTTCACGCTGGCTACACCTTC,CASSNGLHAGYTF
-,TRBJ1-4,-,TRBV27,TGTGCCAGCAGGAGCCTCGGACAAACTAATGAAAAACTGTTTTTT,CASRSLGQTNEKLFF
TRBD2,TRBJ2-5,-,TRBV5-1,TGCGCCAGCAGGCAGGACCGGGGACTAGCGGGGGCCCGGGGGGCCCAGTACTTC,CASRQDRGLAGARGAQYF
-,TRBJ1-6,-,TRBV30,TGTGCCTGGACCGGACAGAATAATTCACCCCTCCACTTT,CAWTGQNNSPLHF
TRBD1,TRBJ2-7,-,TRBV27,TGTGCCAGCCCCGGGACAGGGTCCGACGAGCAGTACTTC,CASPGTGSDEQYF
TRBD2,TRBJ2-1,-,TRBV11-2,TGTGCCAGCAGCTTAGTCGGGGCGGGAGGCTCCTACAATGAGCAGTTCTTC,CASSLVGAGGSYNEQFF
TRBD2,TRBJ2-7,-,TRBV7-9,TGTGCCAGCAGCCAAGGGAGGGACGAGCAGTACTTC,CASSQGRDEQYF
-,TRBJ1-4,-,TRBV7-8,TGTGCCAGCAGCTTAGCGCATTCGGTAGATGAAAAACTGTTTTTT,CASSLAHSVDEKLFF
TRBD2,TRBJ2-7,once,TRBV5-4,TGTGCCAGCAGCTTCAAATCCGGGACTAGCGGGAGGATCGGGTACGAGCAGTACTTC,CASSFKSGTSGRIGYEQYF
-,TRBJ2-2,-,TRBV25-1,TGTGCCAGCAGTGAAATCGCAGGGAACACCGGGGAGCTGTTTTTT,CASSEIAGNTGELFF
TRBD1,TRBJ2-5,-,TRBV9,TGTGCCAGCAGCTTGACAGGGGGCGTTGGGGAGACCCAGTACTTC,CASSLTGGVGETQYF
-,TRBJ2-1,-,TRBV5-4,TGTGCCAGCAGCGGAGGCCATTCTGATGAGCAGTTCTTC,CASSGGHSDEQFF
-,TRBJ2-1,-,TRBV7-9,TGTGCCAGCAGCTTGAGGCGGCAGTACAATGAGCAGTTCTTC,CASSLRRQYNEQFF
-,TRBJ1-4,-,TRBV5-6,TGTGCCAGCAGCTTGGGGCCCGGGAGAGAAAAACTGTTTTTT,CASSLGPGREKLFF
TRBD2,TRBJ2-1,-,TRBV7-2,TGTGCCAGCAGCCTCGCTGTAGGGACTAACTACAATGAGCAGTTCTTC,CASSLAVGTNYNEQFF
TRBD2,TRBJ2-3,-,TRBV3-1/TRBV3-2,TGTGCCAGCAGCCAGGTACTAGCGGGGGGTACTGATACGCAGTATTTT,CASSQVLAGGTDTQYF
TRBD2,TRBJ2-7,-,TRBV7-6,TGTGCCAGCAGCTTAGGTACTAGCGGACTCGGCGTGAGCGAGCAGTACTTC,CASSLGTSGLGVSEQYF
-,TRBJ1-2,-,TRBV6-5,TGTGCCAGCAGCGAGCGACAGAATTTCTATGGCTACACCTTC,CASSERQNFYGYTF
TRBD2,TRBJ2-1,-,TRBV7-9,TGTGCCAGCAGCCCCAGCGGGGGCTACAATGAGCAGTTCTTC,CASSPSGGYNEQFF
-,TRBJ1-1,-,TRBV5-4,TGTGCCAGCAGTCCCAGGTATTCCACTGAAGCTTTCTTT,CASSPRYSTEAFF
-,TRBJ2-4,-,TRBV6-2/TRBV6-3,TGTGCCAGCAGTGGGAGCAAAAACATTCAGTACTTC,CASSGSKNIQYF
-,TRBJ2-3,-,TRBV11-2,TGTGCCAGCAGCCCCGGGGTGTTAGCCAGCCAGGATACGCAGTATTTT,CASSPGVLASQDTQYF
-,TRBJ2-2,-,TRBV27,TGTGCCAGCAGTTTATCGGTAGCGCTAAACACCGGGGAGCTGTTTTTT,CASSLSVALNTGELFF
-,TRBJ1-1,-,TRBV5-1,TGCGCCAGCAGCCCGCTGGACAGACAGAACACTGAAGCTTTCTTT,CASSPLDRQNTEAFF
TRBD1,TRBJ1-2,-,TRBV4-3,TGCGCCAGCAGCCCCTCACAGGGGAACTATGGCTACACCTTC,CASSPSQGNYGYTF
TRBD1,TRBJ1-1,few,TRBV7-9,TGTGCCAGCAGCTTAGGGGACAGTGAAGCTTTCTTT,CASSLGDSEAFF
TRBD1,TRBJ1-2,-,TRBV6-6,TGTGCCAGCAGTTACTATGGGACAGGGGAAGGCTACACCTTC,CASSYYGTGEGYTF
-,TRBJ1-2,-,TRBV6-6,TGTGCCAGCAGTTACTTGGGGGCGGAGGGCTACACCTTC,CASSYLGAEGYTF
-,TRBJ2-1,-,TRBV20-1,TGCAGTGCTACAGGGTACAATGAGCAGTTCTTC,CSATGYNEQFF
-,TRBJ1-6,-,TRBV4-1,TGCGCCAGCAGCCAGAGACAGACCTATAATTCACCCCTCCACTTT,CASSQRQTYNSPLHF
-,TRBJ2-3,-,TRBV9,TGTGCCAGCGGGGGGATGAATACGCAGTATTTT,CASGGMNTQYF
-,TRBJ1-2,few,TRBV5-4,TGTGCCAGCAGCTCTGGGGGAGGGGCCAGGTATGGCTACACCTTC,CASSSGGGARYGYTF
-,TRBJ1-1,-,TRBV5-4,TGTGCCAGCAGCTTGGCCGGGGGAGGGTCCACTGAAGCTTTCTTT,CASSLAGGGSTEAFF
TRBD1,TRBJ2-5,-,TRBV2,TGTGCCACCGAAACCGGGACAGAAGAGACCCAGTACTTC,CATETGTEETQYF
TRBD2,TRBJ2-3,-,TRBV15,TGTGCCACCAGCATGGTTCGGGGGGGCCGCACAGATACGCAGTATTTT,CATSMVRGGRTDTQYF
-,TRBJ2-7,-,TRBV7-9,TGTGCCAGCAGCTTATACCCGACAGGAAGACCTTACGAGCAGTACTTC,CASSLYPTGRPYEQYF
-,TRBJ2-5,-,TRBV2,TGTGCCAGCAGTGAAGTGGGGACAAAAGCGGAGACCCAGTACTTC,CASSEVGTKAETQYF
TRBD1,TRBJ1-5,-,TRBV2,TGTGCCAGCAGTGTTCAACAGGGGCCGGGTCAGCCCCAGCATTTT,CASSVQQGPGQPQHF
TRBD2,TRBJ2-3,-,TRBV4-3,TGCGCCAGCAGCCAAGAGGGGGCGGGGGGGATCGGAACAGATACGCAGTATTTT,CASSQEGAGGIGTDTQYF
-,TRBJ1-5,-,TRBV27,TGTGCCAGCAGTTTAGAGGGCCTTAGCAATCAGCCCCAGCATTTT,CASSLEGLSNQPQHF